These 16 T cell receptor beta chains were all obtained from the same sample, sequenced in a study of T cell responses to AZD1222 COVID-19 vaccine (TCRdb year 2021). This sample's time point label indicates: baseline before first vaccination. Library prep was done by the immunoSEQ multiplex PCR assay. In its TCRdb copy, this immuneACCESS table keeps in-frame sequences only and misses some clones. Where compared with another copy, unresolved V genes explain less than half of these, and the others have no known cause. The table for this sample lists 150,000 to 200,000 clones; around 94% of them were counted only once. The biggest ten clones account for 1% to 1.5% of the sample. Specimen: peripheral blood, collected on day 0 of AZD1222 vaccination. These receptors were obtained from an adult in good health.

The CDR3 is CASSFGHDEAFF. The CDR3 coding sequence is TGTGCCAGCAGCTTCGGACATGACGAAGCTTTCTTT. The gene calls are TRBV6-5 and TRBJ1-1, with D possibly being TRBD1 (5 bases). V lost 6 bases and J lost 8, with 13 bases in between. Germline V CDR1 and CDR2: MNHEY, SVGAGI. There are 12 residues in the CDR3.

The chain combines TRBV6-2 or TRBV6-3 with TRBJ2-1; D is ambiguous. Germline V gene sequence: CDR1 MNHEY, CDR2 SVGEGT. There are 13 residues in the CDR3. V was cut by 0 bases and J by 10 bases, with 10 bases left in between. The CDR3 region has the DNA TGTGCCAGCAGTTACTCGATCGGCAGGGAGCAGTTCTTC. Translated: CASSYSIGREQFF.

The chain recombines TRBV7-2 with TRBJ1-1; the D gene is possibly TRBD1 (6 bases). The CDR3 totals 13 residues. V was clipped by 5 bases and J by 10 bases, with 17 bases between them. The germline V gene has CDR1 SGHTA and CDR2 FQGNSA. CDR3 protein: CASSATTTRGAFF. The CDR3, as DNA: TGTGCCAGCAGCGCAACAACTACCAGGGGAGCTTTCTTT.

A single count supports this clone. This chain connects TRBV6-4 to TRBJ1-2; D gene unclear. The V gene's germline CDR1 is MRHNA and CDR2 SNTAGT. The length of the CDR3 is 14 residues. The V end was cut by 7 bases, the J end by 0 bases, with 12 bases between. The CDR3 reads CASTQLPANYGYTF. The CDR3 bases are TGTGCCAGCACCCAGCTTCCGGCTAACTATGGCTACACCTTC.

The chain uses TRBV5-8 and TRBJ1-4, with a possible D match to TRBD1 (6 bases). The CDR3 is 14 residues long. The germline V gene encodes CDR1 SGHTS and CDR2 YDEGEE. V lost 2 bases to trimming and J lost 8 bases, with 13 bases between them. The CDR3 DNA is TGTGCCAGCAGCTTTCAACAGGGAAGCGAAAAACTGTTTTTT. Translated, it gives CASSFQQGSEKLFF.

In its sample, this clone was seen once. This chain connects TRBV18 to TRBJ2-3, with D possibly being TRBD1 or TRBD2 (5 bases each). The CDR3 is made up of 15 amino acids. Germline CDR1 and CDR2: KGHSH and LQKENI. Trimming removed 3 bases at V and 6 bases at J, with 16 bases between. The CDR3 nucleotides are TGTGCCAGCTCACCCCCCCAGGGACCGGGGGATACGCAGTATTTT. The encoded protein is CASSPPQGPGDTQYF.

J is TRBJ1-5 and V is TRBV4-2; no firm D call. The V end was cut by 1 base, the J end by 6 bases, with 10 bases between. This CDR3 region has 14 residues. Germline V gene data show CDR1 as LGHNA and CDR2 as YNFKEQ. Written as DNA, the CDR3 is TGTGCCAGCAGCCAAGCACTCCCAGGTCAGCCCCAGCATTTT. This encodes CASSQALPGQPQHF.

V is TRBV10-1 and J is TRBJ2-5, with 12 bases aligning to TRBD2. Per the germline V gene, CDR1 is WNHNN and CDR2 is SYGVQD (reference sequence). The CDR3 has 16 amino acids. The junction had 10 bases not matched to a gene; V was cut back by 6 bases and J by 5 bases. CDR3 DNA sequence: TGCGCCAGCAGCTCGGGGACTAGCGGGTCCAGTGAGACCCAGTACTTC. It specifies CASSSGTSGSSETQYF.

This chain uses TRBV12-5 with TRBJ2-2; no definite D call. Germline V lookup: CDR1 LGHNT, CDR2 FRNRAP. The CDR3 has 14 residues. V lost 7 bases and J lost 3, with 12 bases in between. The CDR3 region has the DNA TGTGCTAGTGCCGCCGACGGCGACACCGGGGAGCTGTTTTTT. It yields the protein CASAADGDTGELFF.

The V and J genes are TRBV29-1 and TRBJ2-7; no clear D gene. V dropped 6 bases and J dropped 0 bases, with 12 bases sitting between them. Per the germline V gene, CDR1 is SQVTM and CDR2 is ANQGSEA. The CDR3 has 13 residues. CDR3 coding DNA: TGCAGCGTGGTGACCCCAGCCTCCTACGAGCAGTACTTC. Its protein product is CSVVTPASYEQYF.

This clone came up once. V usage is TRBV18 and J usage is TRBJ2-2; possible D gene TRBD2, 5 bases. The CDR3 loop spans 16 amino acids. The germline V gene encodes CDR1 KGHSH and CDR2 LQKENI. Trimming pared 3 bases from V and 4 bases from J, leaving 15 bases between. CDR3 loop: CASSPSGNPGTGELFF. CDR3 nucleotides: TGTGCCAGCTCACCGTCGGGGAACCCGGGCACCGGGGAGCTGTTTTTT.

This clone turned up a few times. The V gene is TRBV5-6, the J gene TRBJ1-6; 10 bases match TRBD1. The V and J ends lost 6 bases and 1 base, in that order; junction bases with no gene match: 4. The CDR3 covers 16 residues. Germline CDR1 SGHDT, CDR2 YYEEEE. The CDR3 nucleotides are TGTGCCAGCACCTGGACAGGGGGATCCTATAATTCACCCCTCCACTTT. It codes for CASTWTGGSYNSPLHF.

This sequence joins TRBV7-6 and TRBJ2-5; D is ambiguous. The CDR3 covers 14 residues. V lost 4 bases, J lost 2 bases, and 11 bases lay in between. The germline V gene encodes CDR1 SGHVS and CDR2 FNYEAQ. CDR3 loop: CASSWDPKQETQYF. The CDR3 nucleotides are TGTGCCAGCAGCTGGGATCCCAAACAAGAGACCCAGTACTTC. The variable domain in full, with the rest retrieved from reference TRBV7-6 and TRBJ2-5, is GAGVSQSPRYKVTKRGQDVALRCDPISGHVSLYWYRQALGQGPEFLTYFNYEAQQDKSGLPNDRFSAERPEGSISTLTIQRTEQRDSAMYRCASSWDPKQETQYFGPGTRLLVL.

The genes are TRBV28 and TRBJ2-2, with TRBD2 as a possible D gene (6 bases). Germline CDR1 and CDR2: MDHEN and SYDVKM. CDR3 size: 17 residues. The V end lost 4 bases, the J end lost 8 bases, and 23 bases lay between the germline ends. The CDR3 is CASSSGDLPTPRGELFF. In nucleotides, the CDR3 is TGTGCCAGCAGTTCTGGGGACTTACCTACCCCCCGGGGGGAGCTGTTTTTT.

The genes are TRBV28 and TRBJ2-3; 9 nucleotides align to TRBD2. The trim removed 5 bases at V and 2 bases at J, leaving 8 bases unmatched. The germline V gene encodes CDR1 MDHEN and CDR2 SYDVKM. The CDR3 totals 16 residues. In DNA form, the CDR3 reads TGTGCCAGCAGTCCGTCCTGGACTAGCGACACAGATACGCAGTATTTT. This gives the protein CASSPSWTSDTDTQYF.

The chain joins TRBV18 to TRBJ2-2, with a weak D call TRBD1 (5 bases). The germline V and J ends were trimmed by 2 bases and 2 bases, with 12 bases remaining between them. CDR3 length: 16 amino acids. Germline CDR1 is KGHSH and CDR2 is LQKENI. CDR3 sequence reads: CASSPTKRGNTGELFF. DNA of the CDR3: TGTGCCAGCTCACCAACGAAAAGGGGAAACACCGGGGAGCTGTTTTTT.